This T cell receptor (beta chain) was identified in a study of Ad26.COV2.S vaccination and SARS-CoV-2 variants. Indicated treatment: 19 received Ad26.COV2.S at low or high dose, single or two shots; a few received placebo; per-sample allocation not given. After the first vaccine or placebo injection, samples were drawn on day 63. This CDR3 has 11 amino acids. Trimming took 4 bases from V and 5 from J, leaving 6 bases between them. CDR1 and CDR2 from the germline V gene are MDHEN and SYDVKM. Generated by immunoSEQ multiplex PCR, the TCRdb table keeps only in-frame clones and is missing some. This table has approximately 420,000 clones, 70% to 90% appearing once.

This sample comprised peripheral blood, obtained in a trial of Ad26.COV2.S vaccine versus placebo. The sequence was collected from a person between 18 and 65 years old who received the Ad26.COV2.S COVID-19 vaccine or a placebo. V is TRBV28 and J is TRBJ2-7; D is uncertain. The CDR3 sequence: CASSSPHEQYF. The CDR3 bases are TGTGCCAGCAGTTCACCCCACGAGCAGTACTTC.